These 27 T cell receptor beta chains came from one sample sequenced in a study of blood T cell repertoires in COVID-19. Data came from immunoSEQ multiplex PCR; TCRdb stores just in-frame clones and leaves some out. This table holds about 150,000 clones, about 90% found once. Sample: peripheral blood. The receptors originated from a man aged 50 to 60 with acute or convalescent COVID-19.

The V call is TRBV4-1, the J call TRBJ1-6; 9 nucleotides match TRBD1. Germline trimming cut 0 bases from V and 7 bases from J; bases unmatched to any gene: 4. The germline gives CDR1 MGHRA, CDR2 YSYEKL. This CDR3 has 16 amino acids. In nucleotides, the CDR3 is TGCGCCAGCAGCCAAGAAGGAGGACAGGGGAATTCACCCCTCCACTTT. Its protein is CASSQEGGQGNSPLHF.

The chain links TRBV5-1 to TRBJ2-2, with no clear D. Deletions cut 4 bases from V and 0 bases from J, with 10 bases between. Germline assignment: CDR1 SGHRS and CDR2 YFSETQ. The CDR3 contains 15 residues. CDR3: CASSVTASNTGELFF. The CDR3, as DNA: TGCGCCAGCAGCGTGACTGCCTCGAACACCGGGGAGCTGTTTTTT.

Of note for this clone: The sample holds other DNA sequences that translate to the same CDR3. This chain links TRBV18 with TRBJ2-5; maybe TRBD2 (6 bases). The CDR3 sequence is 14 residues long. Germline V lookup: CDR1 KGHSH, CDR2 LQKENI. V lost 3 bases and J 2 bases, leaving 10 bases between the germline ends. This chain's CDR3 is CASSPPGLQETQYF. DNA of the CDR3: TGTGCCAGCTCACCCCCGGGACTTCAAGAGACCCAGTACTTC. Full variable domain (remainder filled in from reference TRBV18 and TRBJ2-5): NAGVMQNPRHLVRRRGQEARLRCSPMKGHSHVYWYRQLPEEGLKFMVYLQKENIIDESGMPKERFSAEFPKEGPSILRIQQVVRGDSAAYFCASSPPGLQETQYFGPGTRLLVL.

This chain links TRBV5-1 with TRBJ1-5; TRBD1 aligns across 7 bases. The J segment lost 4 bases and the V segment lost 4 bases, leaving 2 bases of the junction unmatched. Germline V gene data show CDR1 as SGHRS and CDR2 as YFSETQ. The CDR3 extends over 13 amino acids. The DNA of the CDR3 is TGCGCCAGCAGCCCGGACAGGAATCAGCCCCAGCATTTT. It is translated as CASSPDRNQPQHF.

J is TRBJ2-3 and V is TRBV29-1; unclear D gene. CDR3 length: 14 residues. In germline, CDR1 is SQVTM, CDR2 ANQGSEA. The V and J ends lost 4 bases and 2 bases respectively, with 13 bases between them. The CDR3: CSVVRRPSTDTQYF. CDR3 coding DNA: TGCAGCGTTGTACGGCGGCCCTCCACAGATACGCAGTATTTT.

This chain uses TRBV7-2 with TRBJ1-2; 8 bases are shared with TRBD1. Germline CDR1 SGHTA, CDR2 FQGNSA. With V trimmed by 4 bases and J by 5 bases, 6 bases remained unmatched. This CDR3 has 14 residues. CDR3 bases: TGTGCCAGCAGCTCCAGGGGGCTCGGGTATGGCTACACCTTC. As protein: CASSSRGLGYGYTF.

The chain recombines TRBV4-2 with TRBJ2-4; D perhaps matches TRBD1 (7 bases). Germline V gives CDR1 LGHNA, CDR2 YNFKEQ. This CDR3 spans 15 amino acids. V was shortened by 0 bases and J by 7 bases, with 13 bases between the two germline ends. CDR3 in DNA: TGTGCCAGCAGCCAAGACGGGGCAGGGGGGAACATTCAGTACTTC. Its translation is CASSQDGAGGNIQYF.

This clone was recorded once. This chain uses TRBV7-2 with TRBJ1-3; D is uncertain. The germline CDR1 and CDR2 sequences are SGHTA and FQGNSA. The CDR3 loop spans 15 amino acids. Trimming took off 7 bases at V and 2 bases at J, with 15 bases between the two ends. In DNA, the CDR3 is TGTGCCAGCACCCTTACAAACTACCCTGGAAACACCATATATTTT. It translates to CASTLTNYPGNTIYF.

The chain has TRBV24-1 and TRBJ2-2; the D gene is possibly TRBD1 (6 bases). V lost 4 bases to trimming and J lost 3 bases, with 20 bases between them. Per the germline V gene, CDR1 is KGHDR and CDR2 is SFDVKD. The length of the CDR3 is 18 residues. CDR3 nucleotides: TGTGCCACCAGTGAATACCCACAGGGAGAGAGTTACACCGGGGAGCTGTTTTTT. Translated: CATSEYPQGESYTGELFF.

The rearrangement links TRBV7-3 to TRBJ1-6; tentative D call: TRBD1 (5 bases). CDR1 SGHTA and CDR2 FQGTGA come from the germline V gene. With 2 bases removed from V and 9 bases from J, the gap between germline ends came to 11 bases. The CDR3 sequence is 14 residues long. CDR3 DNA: TGTGCCAGCAGCTTAGTACCTAGGGGTTCACCCCTCCACTTT. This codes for CASSLVPRGSPLHF.

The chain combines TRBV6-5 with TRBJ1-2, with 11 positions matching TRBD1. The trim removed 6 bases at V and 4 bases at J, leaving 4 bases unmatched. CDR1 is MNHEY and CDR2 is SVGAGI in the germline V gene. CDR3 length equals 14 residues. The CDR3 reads CASRRDRGIYGYTF. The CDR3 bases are TGTGCCAGCAGGCGGGACAGGGGGATCTATGGCTACACCTTC.

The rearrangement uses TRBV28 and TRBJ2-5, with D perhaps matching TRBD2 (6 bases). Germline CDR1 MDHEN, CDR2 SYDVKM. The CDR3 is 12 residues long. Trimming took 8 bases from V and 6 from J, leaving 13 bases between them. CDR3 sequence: CASRRAGKTQYF. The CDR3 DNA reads TGTGCCAGCCGAAGGGCGGGGAAGACCCAGTACTTC. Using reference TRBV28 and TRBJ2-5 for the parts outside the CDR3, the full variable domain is DVKVTQSSRYLVKRTGEKVFLECVQDMDHENMFWYRQDPGLGLRLIYFSYDVKMKEKGDIPEGYSVSREKKERFSLILESASTNQTSMYLCASRRAGKTQYFGPGTRLLVL.

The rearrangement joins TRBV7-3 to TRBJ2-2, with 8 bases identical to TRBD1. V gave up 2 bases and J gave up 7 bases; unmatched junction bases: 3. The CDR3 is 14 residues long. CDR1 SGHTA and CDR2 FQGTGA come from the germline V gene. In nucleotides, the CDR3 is TGTGCCAGCAGCTTAGGACAGGGAAGCGGGGAGCTGTTTTTT. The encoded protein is CASSLGQGSGELFF.

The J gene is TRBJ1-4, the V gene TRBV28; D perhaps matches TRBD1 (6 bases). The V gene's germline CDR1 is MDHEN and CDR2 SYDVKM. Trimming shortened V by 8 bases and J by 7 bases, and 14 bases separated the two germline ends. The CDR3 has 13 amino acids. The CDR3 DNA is TGTGCCAGCTTTGAACAGGGTCGTGAAAAACTGTTTTTT. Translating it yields CASFEQGREKLFF.

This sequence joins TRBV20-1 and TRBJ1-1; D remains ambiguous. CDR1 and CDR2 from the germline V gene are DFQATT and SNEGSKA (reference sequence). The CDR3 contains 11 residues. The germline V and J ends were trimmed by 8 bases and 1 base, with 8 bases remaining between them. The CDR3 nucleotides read TGCAGTCGTGCGAGGAACACTGAAGCTTTCTTT. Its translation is CSRARNTEAFF.

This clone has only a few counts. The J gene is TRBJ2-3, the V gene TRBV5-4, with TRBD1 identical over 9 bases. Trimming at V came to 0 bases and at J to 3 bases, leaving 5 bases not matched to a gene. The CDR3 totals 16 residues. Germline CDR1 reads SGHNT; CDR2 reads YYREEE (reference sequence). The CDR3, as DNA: TGTGCCAGCAGCTTGGGGGTTGGGACAGGGACAGATACGCAGTATTTT. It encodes CASSLGVGTGTDTQYF.

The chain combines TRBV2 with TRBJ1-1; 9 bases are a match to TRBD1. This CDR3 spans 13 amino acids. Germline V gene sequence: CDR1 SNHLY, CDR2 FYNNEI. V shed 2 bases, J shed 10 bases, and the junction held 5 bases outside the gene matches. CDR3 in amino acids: CASSEWGQGGAFF. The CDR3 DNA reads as TGTGCCAGCAGTGAATGGGGACAGGGCGGAGCTTTCTTT.

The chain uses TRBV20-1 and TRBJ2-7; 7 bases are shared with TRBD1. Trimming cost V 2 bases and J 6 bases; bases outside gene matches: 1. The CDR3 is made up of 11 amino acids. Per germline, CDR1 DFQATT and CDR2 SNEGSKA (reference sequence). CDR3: CSARSGGEQYF. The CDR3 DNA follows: TGCAGTGCTAGATCAGGGGGCGAGCAGTACTTC.

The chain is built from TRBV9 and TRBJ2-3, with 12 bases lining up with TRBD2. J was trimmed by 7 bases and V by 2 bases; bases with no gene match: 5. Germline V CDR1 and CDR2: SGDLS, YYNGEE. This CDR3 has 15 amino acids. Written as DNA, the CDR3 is TGTGCCAGCAGCGTTACTAGCGGGGGGTTGAATACGCAGTATTTT. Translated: CASSVTSGGLNTQYF.

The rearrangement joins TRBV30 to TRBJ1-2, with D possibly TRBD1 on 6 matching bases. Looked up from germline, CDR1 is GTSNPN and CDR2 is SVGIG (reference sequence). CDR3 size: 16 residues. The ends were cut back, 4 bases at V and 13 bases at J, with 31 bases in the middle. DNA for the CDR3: TGTGCCTGGAATCCCCGAGCGGCGGGGGGGCGAACCCCCAGCACCTTC. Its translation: CAWNPRAAGGRTPSTF.

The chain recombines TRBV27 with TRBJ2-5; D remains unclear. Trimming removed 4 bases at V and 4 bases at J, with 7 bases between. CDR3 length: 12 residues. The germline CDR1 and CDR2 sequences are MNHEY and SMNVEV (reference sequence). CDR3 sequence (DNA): TGTGCCAGCAGTTACCCGGGAGAGACCCAGTACTTC. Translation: CASSYPGETQYF.

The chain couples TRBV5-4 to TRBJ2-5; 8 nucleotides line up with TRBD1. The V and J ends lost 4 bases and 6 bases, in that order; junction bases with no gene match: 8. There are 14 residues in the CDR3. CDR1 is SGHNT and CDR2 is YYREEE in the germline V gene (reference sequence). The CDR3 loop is CASSPETGVQTQYF. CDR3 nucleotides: TGTGCCAGCAGCCCTGAGACAGGGGTGCAGACCCAGTACTTC.

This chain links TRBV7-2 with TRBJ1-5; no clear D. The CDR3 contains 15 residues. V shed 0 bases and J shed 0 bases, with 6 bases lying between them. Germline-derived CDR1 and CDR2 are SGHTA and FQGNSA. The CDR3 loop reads CASSLAAGSNQPQHF. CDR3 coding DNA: TGTGCCAGCAGCTTAGCGGCAGGTAGCAATCAGCCCCAGCATTTT.

As DNA, the CDR3 is TGCGCCAGCAGCCAAGATAGCGAGGGCCGGAACACCATATATTTT. Translation: CASSQDSEGRNTIYF. The chain links TRBV4-1 to TRBJ1-3; D unresolved. Trimming cost V 0 bases and J 7 bases, with 13 bases left between them. The CDR3 loop spans 15 amino acids. CDR1 and CDR2 from the germline V gene are MGHRA and YSYEKL.

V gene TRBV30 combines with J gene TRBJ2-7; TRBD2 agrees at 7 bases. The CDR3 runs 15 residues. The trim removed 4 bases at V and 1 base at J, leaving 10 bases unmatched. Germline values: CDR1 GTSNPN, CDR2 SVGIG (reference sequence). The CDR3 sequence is CAWTLRGGRSYEQYF. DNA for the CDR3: TGTGCCTGGACCCTTAGGGGCGGGAGATCCTACGAGCAGTACTTC.

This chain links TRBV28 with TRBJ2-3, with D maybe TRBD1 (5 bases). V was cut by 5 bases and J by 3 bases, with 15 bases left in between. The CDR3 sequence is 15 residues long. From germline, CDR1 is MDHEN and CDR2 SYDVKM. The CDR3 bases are TGTGCCAGCAGTCCCACAGGATATTTGACAGATACGCAGTATTTT. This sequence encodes CASSPTGYLTDTQYF. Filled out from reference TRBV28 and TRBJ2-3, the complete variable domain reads DVKVTQSSRYLVKRTGEKVFLECVQDMDHENMFWYRQDPGLGLRLIYFSYDVKMKEKGDIPEGYSVSREKKERFSLILESASTNQTSMYLCASSPTGYLTDTQYFGPGTRLTVL.

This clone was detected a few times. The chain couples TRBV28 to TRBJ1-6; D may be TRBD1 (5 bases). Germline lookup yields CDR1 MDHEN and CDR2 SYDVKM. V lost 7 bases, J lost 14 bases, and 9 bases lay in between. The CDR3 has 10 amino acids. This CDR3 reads CASKRGSLHF. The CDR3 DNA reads TGTGCCAGCAAAAGGGGATCCCTCCACTTT.